Below are 20 T cell receptor beta chains sequenced from a single sample in a study of identical twins. TCRdb redid the calling of the 5' RACE reads with MiXCR, one entry per CDR3 protein. Here the sample spans a few hundred thousand distinct CDR3 sequences, about 9% being singletons. Specimen: naive T cells sorted from blood. These receptors all stem from a woman between 50 and 59 years old in good health.

Of note for this clonotype: Germline and junction disagree at one end, which may indicate a read error. The V call is TRBV7-6, the J call TRBJ2-7; 8 nucleotides match TRBD2. CDR3 length equals 15 residues. Germline V CDR1 and CDR2: SGHVS, FNYEAQ. CDR3 DNA sequence: TGTGCCTGCAGCCCCATGGGGGGACTAGGAAACGAGCAGTACTTC. Its translation is CACSPMGGLGNEQYF.

The table lists this clonotype with a few counts. The V call is TRBV25-1, the J call TRBJ2-7, with TRBD1 matching over 8 bases. J was trimmed by 5 bases and V by 3 bases; bases with no gene match: 9. Germline CDR1 MGHDK, CDR2 SYGVNS. The CDR3 is made up of 15 amino acids. In DNA form, the CDR3 reads TGTGCCAGCAGTGATCCGGGACAGGTATCGGACGAGCAGTACTTC. Protein sequence: CASSDPGQVSDEQYF.

This clonotype occurred many times. This chain links TRBV12-3 or TRBV12-4 with TRBJ2-3, with 8 bases fitting TRBD1. The CDR3 runs 14 residues. Losses at the gene ends were 6 bases for V and 4 bases for J; bases not matched to a gene: 6. The CDR3 loop reads CASSKTGAADTQYF. The DNA for the CDR3 is TGTGCCAGCAGCAAGACAGGGGCGGCAGATACGCAGTATTTT.

The rearrangement joins TRBV6-2 or TRBV6-3 to TRBJ2-7, with D hard to call. Trimming removed 10 bases at V and 0 bases at J, with 4 bases between. The CDR3 totals 10 residues. Germline V CDR1 and CDR2: MNHEY, SVGEGT. The CDR3 reads CATFSYEQYF. CDR3 nucleotide sequence: TGTGCCACCTTCTCCTACGAGCAGTACTTC.

This clonotype was counted ten times or more. The gene calls are TRBV25-1 and TRBJ2-1; 7 bases align to TRBD2. The trim removed 1 base at V and 10 bases at J, leaving 7 bases unmatched. CDR3 length: 14 amino acids. Germline values: CDR1 MGHDK, CDR2 SYGVNS. CDR3 loop: CASSEWGGGGEQFF. In nucleotides, the CDR3 is TGTGCCAGCAGTGAATGGGGGGGTGGAGGAGAGCAGTTCTTC.

This clonotype was seen a handful of times. This sequence joins TRBV15 and TRBJ2-1; no clear D gene. CDR1 is LNHNV and CDR2 is YYDKDF in the germline V gene (reference sequence). Trimming took off 0 bases at V and 5 bases at J, with 11 bases between the two ends. This CDR3 contains 15 residues. Here the CDR3 DNA reads TGTGCCACCAGCAGAGATCGGCTATATAACAATGAGCAGTTCTTC. Its protein is CATSRDRLYNNEQFF.

This clonotype was seen many times. This rearrangement joins TRBV20-1 to TRBJ2-1; 10 bases match TRBD2. After removal of 0 bases from V and 5 bases from J, the junction contained 4 bases not matched to a gene. The CDR3 runs 15 residues. Germline lookup yields CDR1 DFQATT and CDR2 SNEGSKA (reference sequence). CDR3 DNA sequence: TGCAGTGCTAGAGATGTAGGACTAGCGGACAATGAGCAGTTCTTC. This sequence encodes CSARDVGLADNEQFF.

This clonotype has a handful of counts. The CDR3 sequence is CASSQQGRQFF. The CDR3 bases are TGTGCCAGCAGCCAACAGGGTCGGCAGTTCTTC. The chain combines TRBV7-2 with TRBJ2-1, with D tentatively TRBD1 (6 bases). CDR1 is SGHTA, CDR2 FQGNSA, per germline. The CDR3 has 11 residues. Trimming left V 5 bases short and J 12 bases short, with 11 bases between.

In its sample, this clonotype was seen many times. The J gene is TRBJ2-3, the V gene TRBV20-1; D possibly corresponds to TRBD2 (5 bases). Trimming removed 5 bases at V and 2 bases at J, with 8 bases between. The CDR3 sequence is 12 residues long. Germline-derived CDR1 and CDR2 are DFQATT and SNEGSKA (reference sequence). In nucleotides, the CDR3 is TGCAGTGCTGGGAGCTACACAGATACGCAGTATTTT. As protein: CSAGSYTDTQYF.

This clonotype was recorded at least ten times. The chain has TRBV5-1 and TRBJ2-1, with TRBD2 matching 8 bases. CDR1 and CDR2 (germline): SGHRS, YFSETQ. CDR3 length: 15 amino acids. The junction had 3 bases not matched to a gene; V was cut back by 0 bases and J by 4 bases. The CDR3 reads CASSLVSGEYNEQFF. The CDR3 nucleotides read TGCGCCAGCAGCTTGGTTAGCGGGGAATACAATGAGCAGTTCTTC.

This clonotype was counted many times. The genes are TRBV10-3 and TRBJ1-5; D perhaps matches TRBD1 (6 bases). There are 15 residues in the CDR3. Germline CDR1 ENHRY, CDR2 SYGVKD. With 6 bases removed from V and 3 bases from J, the gap between germline ends came to 15 bases. The DNA for the CDR3 is TGTGCCATCAGGGGGGGAGGGGGAGACAATCAGCCCCAGCATTTT. Amino acid sequence: CAIRGGGGDNQPQHF.

About this clonotype itself: This sequence may be a read error, since a much larger clone differs from it by one base. V gene TRBV5-1 combines with J gene TRBJ2-2; TRBD1 matches at 8 bases. Trimming cost V 0 bases and J 7 bases; bases outside gene matches: 2. This CDR3 has 14 residues. The V gene's germline CDR1 is SGHRS and CDR2 YFSETQ. The CDR3 coding sequence is TGCGCCAGCAGCTTGGTCGGACAGGGCGGGGAGCTGTTTTTT. This encodes CASSLVGQGGELFF. Variable domain in full (rest from reference TRBV5-1 and TRBJ2-2): KAGVTQTPRYLIKTRGQQVTLSCSPISGHRSVSWYQQTPGQGLQFLFEYFSETQRNKGNFPGRFSGRQFSNSRSEMNVSTLELGDSALYLCASSLVGQGGELFFGEGSRLTVL.

This clonotype was seen at least ten times. This rearrangement joins TRBV20-1 to TRBJ2-5; D not certain. In germline, CDR1 is DFQATT, CDR2 SNEGSKA (reference sequence). The CDR3 spans 14 residues. Trimming cost V 8 bases and J 4 bases, with 20 bases left between them. The DNA for the CDR3 is TGCAGTTATTTCAACCTTGGGCCGACAGAGACCCAGTACTTC. Its protein product is CSYFNLGPTETQYF.

This clonotype has ten or more counts. This sequence joins TRBV12-3 or TRBV12-4 and TRBJ2-1, with 9 bases aligning to TRBD2. There are 15 residues in the CDR3. J gave up 5 bases and V 5 bases, and 7 bases lay outside the gene matches. DNA of the CDR3: TGTGCCAGCAGTAGAGCACTAGCGGGTAACAATGAGCAGTTCTTC. This gives the protein CASSRALAGNNEQFF.

This clonotype was counted a few times. The gene calls are TRBV14 and TRBJ1-1; D is perhaps TRBD1 (6 bases). The CDR3 contains 15 residues. The V end lost 0 bases, the J end lost 4 bases, and 12 bases lay between the germline ends. The germline gives CDR1 SGHDN, CDR2 FVKESK. The CDR3 here is CASSQDQGLATEAFF. The CDR3 DNA reads TGTGCCAGCAGCCAAGATCAGGGGCTGGCCACTGAAGCTTTCTTT.

This clonotype was recorded many times. J is TRBJ2-3 and V is TRBV4-1; D gene uncertain. From germline, CDR1 is MGHRA and CDR2 YSYEKL. V lost 0 bases, J lost 2 bases, and 12 bases lay in between. This CDR3 region has 16 residues. The CDR3 nucleotides read TGCGCCAGCAGCCAAGAATTGTGGGGATCCACAGATACGCAGTATTTT. Translated: CASSQELWGSTDTQYF.

The sample holds a few counts of this clonotype. The chain links TRBV5-4 to TRBJ2-2; 7 nucleotides line up with TRBD1. This CDR3 is built from 15 residues. Germline CDR1 reads SGHNT; CDR2 reads YYREEE (reference sequence). The junction had 4 bases not matched to a gene; V was cut back by 3 bases and J by 2 bases. This CDR3 is CASSWTGTNTGELFF. In DNA form, the CDR3 reads TGTGCCAGCAGCTGGACAGGCACAAACACCGGGGAGCTGTTTTTT.

This clonotype was counted ten times or more. The chain's CDR3 is CSVGTGTGVGSGNTIYF. CDR3 in DNA: TGCAGCGTTGGAACCGGGACAGGCGTGGGCTCTGGAAACACCATATATTTT. The rearrangement links TRBV29-1 to TRBJ1-3; 8 bases line up with TRBD1. The germline CDR1 and CDR2 sequences are SQVTM and ANQGSEA. Unmatched junction bases numbered 11, after V lost 4 bases and J lost 0 bases. There are 17 residues in the CDR3. Full variable domain (missing parts from reference TRBV29-1 and TRBJ1-3): SAVISQKPSRDICQRGTSLTIQCQVDSQVTMMFWYRQQPGQSLTLIATANQGSEATYESGFVIDKFPISRPNLTFSTLTVSNMSPEDSSIYLCSVGTGTGVGSGNTIYFGEGSWLTVV.

The chain uses TRBV29-1 and TRBJ1-4; D not resolved. The CDR3 has 13 amino acids. V was pared by 4 bases and J by 8 bases, with 14 bases between. Per the germline V gene, CDR1 is SQVTM and CDR2 is ANQGSEA. The CDR3 reads CSVGAGLGEKLFF. In nucleotides, the CDR3 is TGCAGCGTTGGGGCCGGACTGGGGGAAAAACTGTTTTTT.

This chain uses TRBV29-1 with TRBJ2-6; perhaps D is TRBD1 or TRBD2 (5 bases each). The CDR3 loop spans 15 amino acids. Trimming shortened V by 5 bases and J by 4 bases, and 15 bases separated the two germline ends. Germline V CDR1 and CDR2: SQVTM, ANQGSEA. DNA of the CDR3: TGCAGCGTTCCCGGGACCGGGGCCGGGGCCAACGTCCTGACTTTC. As protein: CSVPGTGAGANVLTF.